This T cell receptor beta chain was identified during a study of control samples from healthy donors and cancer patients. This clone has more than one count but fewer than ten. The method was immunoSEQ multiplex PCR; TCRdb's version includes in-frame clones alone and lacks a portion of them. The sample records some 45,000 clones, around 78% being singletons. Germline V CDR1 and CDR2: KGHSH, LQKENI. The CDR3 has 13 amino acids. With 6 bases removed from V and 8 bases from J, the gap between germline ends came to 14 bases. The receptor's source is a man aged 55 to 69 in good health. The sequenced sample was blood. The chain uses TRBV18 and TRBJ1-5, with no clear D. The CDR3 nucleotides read TGTGCCAGCTCCCTCGGGTCCGGGGAGCCCCAGCATTTT. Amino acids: CASSLGSGEPQHF. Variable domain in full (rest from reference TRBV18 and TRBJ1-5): NAGVMQNPRHLVRRRGQEARLRCSPMKGHSHVYWYRQLPEEGLKFMVYLQKENIIDESGMPKERFSAEFPKEGPSILRIQQVVRGDSAAYFCASSLGSGEPQHFGDGTRLSIL.